Ten or more counts support the clone carrying this T cell receptor beta chain. Its matching antigen is unknown. There are 12 residues in the CDR3. V lost 10 bases, J lost 4 bases, and 11 bases lay in between. The data were obtained in a study of Graves' ophthalmopathy and Graves' hyperthyroidism. The study, taken as a whole, reports: As the model predicted ophthalmopathy progression, it achieved a sensitivity of approximately 65% and a specificity of 72.22%. Sensitivity reached 85% to 90% and specificity 81.08% for a 13-signature model separating ophthalmopathy from stable hyperthyroidism.

TCR beta CDR3 amplification used RNA transcripts. First-round RT-PCR employed HTBI primers, with a second-round multiplex PCR after it. Via MiXCR, TCRdb re-called the multiplex PCR reads, giving one row per CDR3 protein. The sample carries roughly 420,000 distinct CDR3 sequences, approximately 21% recorded once. Sequencing was done on a sample of peripheral blood. This rearrangement joins TRBV12-3 or TRBV12-4 to TRBJ1-5; D is perhaps TRBD1 (6 bases). The receptor was derived from a woman between 18 and 30 years old with stable Graves' hyperthyroidism. CDR3 sequence (DNA): TGTGCCACCCGACAGGCTAATCAGCCCCAGCATTTT. This encodes CATRQANQPQHF.